Reported below is one T cell receptor beta chain. Its specificity is unknown. These data are taken from a study of T cell responses to AZD1222 COVID-19 vaccine. Whole-study findings and limits: With two AZD1222 doses given, Spike-specific TCR breadth and depth both rose.

Some clones are missing from TCRdb's copy, which holds only in-frame ones; the method was immunoSEQ multiplex PCR. This sample has tens of thousands of clones; around 90% occur once, and the top ten carry about 5.7%. The CDR3 consists of 14 residues. The V and J ends lost 1 base and 7 bases respectively, with 14 bases between them. CDR1 MNHNS and CDR2 SASEGT come from the germline V gene. This receptor was obtained from an adult in good health. Sequencing used peripheral blood, obtained on day 0 of AZD1222 vaccination. This chain joins TRBV6-1 and TRBJ2-7; no reliable D call. CDR3 nucleotides: TGTGCCAGCAGTGAAGAGGCGCGGCGCAAGGAGCAGTACTTC. Amino acid sequence: CASSEEARRKEQYF.